Listed below are T cell receptor beta chains from one sample, sequenced in a study of shared clonotypes between healthy human individuals. Method: immunoSEQ multiplex PCR; TCRdb's copy keeps in-frame clones and lacks some. The sample contains about 680,000 clones, 73% of which appear only once. Sequencing was carried out using memory CD4+ T cells sorted from blood. The receptors here all came from a woman aged 30 to 39 in good health. Both conserved end residues are trimmed from each CDR3. A D gene is named only where the DNA matches it firmly.

cdr3_length: 11
v_call: TRBV5-8
d_call: TRBD1
j_call: TRBJ2-1
cdr3_aa: AIGQGGGNEQF

cdr3_length: 10
v_call: TRBV11-2
d_call: TRBD1
j_call: TRBJ1-2
cdr3_aa: ASSKQGFGYT

cdr3_length: 13
v_call: TRBV2
d_call: TRBD1
j_call: TRBJ1-2
cdr3_aa: ASSTHRDSSEGYT

cdr3_length: 16
v_call: TRBV11-2
d_call: .
j_call: TRBJ2-7
cdr3_aa: ASSYQLHRHLGPYEQY

cdr3_length: 13
v_call: TRBV9
d_call: TRBD1
j_call: TRBJ2-3
cdr3_aa: ASSLTGGKIDTQY

cdr3_length: 11
v_call: TRBV27
d_call: .
j_call: TRBJ2-4
cdr3_aa: ASSLGTKNIQY

cdr3_length: 13
v_call: TRBV27
d_call: .
j_call: TRBJ1-1
cdr3_aa: ASSLRGRERSEAF

cdr3_length: 12
v_call: TRBV25-1
d_call: .
j_call: TRBJ2-5
cdr3_aa: ASSIGLKEETQY

cdr3_length: 14
v_call: TRBV5-4
d_call: TRBD1
j_call: TRBJ2-5
cdr3_aa: ASSFGQGRGQETQY

cdr3_length: 15
v_call: TRBV5-1
d_call: TRBD1
j_call: TRBJ1-2
cdr3_aa: ASSTRETPGQSYGYT

cdr3_length: 12
v_call: TRBV5-1
d_call: TRBD1
j_call: TRBJ1-1
cdr3_aa: ASNNRGVNTEAF

cdr3_length: 11
v_call: TRBV5-4
d_call: .
j_call: TRBJ1-2
cdr3_aa: ASSYPPFGGYT

cdr3_length: 12
v_call: TRBV5-1
d_call: TRBD1
j_call: TRBJ1-2
cdr3_aa: ASSFLTGDYGYT

cdr3_length: 13
v_call: TRBV6-4
d_call: TRBD2
j_call: TRBJ2-1
cdr3_aa: ASSEVAGEGNEQF

cdr3_length: 12
v_call: TRBV18
d_call: TRBD1
j_call: TRBJ1-1
cdr3_aa: ASSPQQGDTEAF

cdr3_length: 15
v_call: TRBV15
d_call: TRBD1
j_call: TRBJ2-4
cdr3_aa: ATSTGQGGRAKNIQY

cdr3_length: 15
v_call: TRBV6-1
d_call: .
j_call: TRBJ1-5
cdr3_aa: ASSEAWAPYSNQPQH

cdr3_length: 11
v_call: TRBV10-2
d_call: TRBD2
j_call: TRBJ2-5
cdr3_aa: ASSGPGGETQY

cdr3_length: 13
v_call: TRBV7-6
d_call: TRBD2
j_call: TRBJ2-1
cdr3_aa: ASSTGLRLYNEQF

cdr3_length: 12
v_call: TRBV9
d_call: TRBD1
j_call: TRBJ1-5
cdr3_aa: ASSGGQSNQPQH

cdr3_length: 15
v_call: TRBV28
d_call: TRBD1
j_call: TRBJ1-5
cdr3_aa: ASTPSGTGTGNQPQH

cdr3_length: 14
v_call: TRBV13
d_call: .
j_call: TRBJ2-5
cdr3_aa: ASSPQERVQQETQY

cdr3_length: 12
v_call: TRBV7-9
d_call: .
j_call: TRBJ2-7
cdr3_aa: ASSLDGSGYEQY

cdr3_length: 12
v_call: TRBV25-1
d_call: .
j_call: TRBJ1-2
cdr3_aa: ASSTHREDYGYT

cdr3_length: 13
v_call: TRBV7-8
d_call: TRBD2
j_call: TRBJ2-3
cdr3_aa: ASSPSGTSGGTQY

cdr3_length: 13
v_call: TRBV11-2
d_call: .
j_call: TRBJ1-3
cdr3_aa: ASSLDRVSGNTIY

cdr3_length: 16
v_call: TRBV28
d_call: .
j_call: TRBJ2-7
cdr3_aa: ASSLGGVSDPDTYEQY

cdr3_length: 13
v_call: TRBV5-4
d_call: TRBD2
j_call: TRBJ2-1
cdr3_aa: ASSFGTTRNNEQF

cdr3_length: 13
v_call: TRBV7-9
d_call: TRBD2
j_call: TRBJ2-1
cdr3_aa: ASSLSGTTYNEQF

cdr3_length: 8
v_call: TRBV20-1
d_call: .
j_call: TRBJ1-2
cdr3_aa: SARDQGYT

cdr3_length: 12
v_call: TRBV29-1
d_call: .
j_call: TRBJ1-1
cdr3_aa: SGKKGGGDTEAF

cdr3_length: 11
v_call: TRBV30
d_call: .
j_call: TRBJ1-4
cdr3_aa: ASDRNGDEKLF

cdr3_length: 14
v_call: TRBV27
d_call: .
j_call: TRBJ1-1
cdr3_aa: ASSPRIGTLNTEAF

cdr3_length: 11
v_call: TRBV14
d_call: .
j_call: TRBJ1-1
cdr3_aa: ASSQEYQAEAF

cdr3_length: 11
v_call: TRBV11-2
d_call: .
j_call: TRBJ2-7
cdr3_aa: ASRQPPSYEQY

cdr3_length: 13
v_call: TRBV5-6
d_call: TRBD1
j_call: TRBJ2-7
cdr3_aa: ASSTRTGLSYEQY

cdr3_length: 12
v_call: TRBV29-1
d_call: TRBD1
j_call: TRBJ1-1
cdr3_aa: SVARTGFGSEAF

cdr3_length: 14
v_call: TRBV28
d_call: .
j_call: TRBJ1-5
cdr3_aa: ASSLQGRIKDQPQH

cdr3_length: 11
v_call: TRBV27
d_call: .
j_call: TRBJ1-5
cdr3_aa: ASSLAGWQPQH

cdr3_length: 14
v_call: TRBV14
d_call: .
j_call: TRBJ2-2
cdr3_aa: ASSPPGLGATGELF

cdr3_length: 14
v_call: TRBV5-5
d_call: .
j_call: TRBJ2-1
cdr3_aa: ASSQRGLADYNEQF

cdr3_length: 11
v_call: TRBV23-1
d_call: .
j_call: TRBJ2-7
cdr3_aa: ASSQPRPYEQY

cdr3_length: 15
v_call: TRBV19
d_call: TRBD2
j_call: TRBJ2-1
cdr3_aa: ASSIDHGGTSGNEQF

cdr3_length: 11
v_call: TRBV11-3
d_call: .
j_call: TRBJ2-3
cdr3_aa: ASSPPQSDTQY

cdr3_length: 13
v_call: TRBV14
d_call: .
j_call: TRBJ2-7
cdr3_aa: ASSQNRGSSYEQY

cdr3_length: 11
v_call: TRBV5-4
d_call: TRBD2
j_call: TRBJ2-3
cdr3_aa: ASRLAGTDTQY

cdr3_length: 13
v_call: TRBV2
d_call: .
j_call: TRBJ2-3
cdr3_aa: ASSVLTTQSDTQY

cdr3_length: 12
v_call: TRBV29-1
d_call: TRBD2
j_call: TRBJ2-1
cdr3_aa: SVASGRVSDEQF

cdr3_length: 12
v_call: TRBV6-5
d_call: .
j_call: TRBJ2-5
cdr3_aa: ASNPDRLLRTQY

cdr3_length: 11
v_call: TRBV27
d_call: .
j_call: TRBJ1-5
cdr3_aa: ASSRDWNQPQH

cdr3_length: 16
v_call: TRBV21-1
d_call: .
j_call: TRBJ2-2
cdr3_aa: ASSKGTSGTAGTGELF

cdr3_length: 13
v_call: TRBV5-1
d_call: .
j_call: TRBJ2-2
cdr3_aa: ASSLQGTPTGELF

cdr3_length: 12
v_call: TRBV28
d_call: .
j_call: TRBJ1-2
cdr3_aa: ASRKDDRRFGYT

cdr3_length: 11
v_call: TRBV18
d_call: .
j_call: TRBJ2-1
cdr3_aa: ASSLGPSNEQF

cdr3_length: 12
v_call: TRBV29-1
d_call: .
j_call: TRBJ1-5
cdr3_aa: SVSLGGPDQPQH

cdr3_length: 11
v_call: TRBV2
d_call: .
j_call: TRBJ2-1
cdr3_aa: ASRELDEVYAF

cdr3_length: 13
v_call: TRBV2
d_call: .
j_call: TRBJ1-1
cdr3_aa: ASSDLGQGDTEAF

cdr3_length: 15
v_call: TRBV27
d_call: .
j_call: TRBJ2-1
cdr3_aa: ASSYPPGKGRRLVQF

cdr3_length: 14
v_call: TRBV28
d_call: .
j_call: TRBJ1-1
cdr3_aa: ASSRRGPIRGTEAF